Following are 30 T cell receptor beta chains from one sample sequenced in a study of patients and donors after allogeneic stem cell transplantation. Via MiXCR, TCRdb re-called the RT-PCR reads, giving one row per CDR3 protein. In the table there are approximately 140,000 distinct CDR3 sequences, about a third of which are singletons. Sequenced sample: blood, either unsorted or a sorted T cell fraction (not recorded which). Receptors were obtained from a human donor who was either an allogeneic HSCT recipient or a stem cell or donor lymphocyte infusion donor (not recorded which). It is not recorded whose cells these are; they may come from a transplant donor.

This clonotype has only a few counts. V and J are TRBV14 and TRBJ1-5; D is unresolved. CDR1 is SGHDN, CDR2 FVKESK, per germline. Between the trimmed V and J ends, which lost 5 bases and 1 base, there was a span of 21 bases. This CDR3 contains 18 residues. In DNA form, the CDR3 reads TGTGCCAGCAGCTATAATACAGCCAAAGTCCCGAGCAATCAGCCCCAGCATTTT. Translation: CASSYNTAKVPSNQPQHF.

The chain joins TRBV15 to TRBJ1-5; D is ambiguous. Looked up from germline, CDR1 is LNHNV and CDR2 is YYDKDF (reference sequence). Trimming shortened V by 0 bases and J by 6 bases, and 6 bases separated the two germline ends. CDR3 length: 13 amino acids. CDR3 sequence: CATSRELVQPQHF. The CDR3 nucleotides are TGTGCCACCAGCAGAGAGTTAGTTCAGCCCCAGCATTTT.

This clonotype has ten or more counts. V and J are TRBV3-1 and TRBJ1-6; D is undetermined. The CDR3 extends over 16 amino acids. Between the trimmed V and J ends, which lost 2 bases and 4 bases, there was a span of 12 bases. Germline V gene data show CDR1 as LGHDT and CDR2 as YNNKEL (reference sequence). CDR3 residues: CASSQSRASYNSPLHF. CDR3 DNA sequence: TGTGCCAGCAGCCAATCCCGGGCTTCGTATAATTCACCCCTCCACTTT.

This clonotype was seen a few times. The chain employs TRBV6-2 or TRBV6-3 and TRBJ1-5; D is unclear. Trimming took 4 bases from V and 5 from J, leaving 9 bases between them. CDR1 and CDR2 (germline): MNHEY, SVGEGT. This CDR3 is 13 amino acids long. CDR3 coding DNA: TGTGCCAGCAGTTCCTCCGTATATCAGCCCCAGCATTTT. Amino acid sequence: CASSSSVYQPQHF.

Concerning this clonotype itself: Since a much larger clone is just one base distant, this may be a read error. The CDR3 DNA is TGTGCCAGCAGTAAGACAGGGAACTATGGCTACACCTTC. As protein: CASSKTGNYGYTF. V gene TRBV27 combines with J gene TRBJ1-2; 7 bases are shared with TRBD1. The CDR3 consists of 13 residues. V trimming: 5 bases; J trimming: 2 bases; junction bases outside the gene matches: 2. Germline values: CDR1 MNHEY, CDR2 SMNVEV (reference sequence).

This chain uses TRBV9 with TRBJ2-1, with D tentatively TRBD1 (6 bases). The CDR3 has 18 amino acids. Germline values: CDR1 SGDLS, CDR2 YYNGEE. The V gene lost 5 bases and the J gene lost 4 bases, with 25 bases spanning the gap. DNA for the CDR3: TGTGCCAGCAGACCCACCCACAGCGAGTGGGGGCCATACAATGAGCAGTTCTTC. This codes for CASRPTHSEWGPYNEQFF. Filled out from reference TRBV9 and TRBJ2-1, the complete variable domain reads DSGVTQTPKHLITATGQRVTLRCSPRSGDLSVYWYQQSLDQGLQFLIQYYNGEERAKGNILERFSAQQFPDLHSELNLSSLELGDSALYFCASRPTHSEWGPYNEQFFGPGTRLTVL.

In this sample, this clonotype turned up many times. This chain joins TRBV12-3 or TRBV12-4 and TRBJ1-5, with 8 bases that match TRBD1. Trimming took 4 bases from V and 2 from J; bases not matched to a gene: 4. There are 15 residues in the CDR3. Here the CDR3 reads CASSSGTGGNQPQHF. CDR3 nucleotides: TGTGCCAGCAGTTCCGGGACAGGCGGCAATCAGCCCCAGCATTTT.

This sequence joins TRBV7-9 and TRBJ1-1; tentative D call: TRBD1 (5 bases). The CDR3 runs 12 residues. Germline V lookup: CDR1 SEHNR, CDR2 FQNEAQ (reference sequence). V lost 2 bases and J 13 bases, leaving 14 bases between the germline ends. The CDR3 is CASSLIVQRGFF. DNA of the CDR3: TGTGCCAGCAGCTTAATCGTCCAGAGGGGTTTCTTT.

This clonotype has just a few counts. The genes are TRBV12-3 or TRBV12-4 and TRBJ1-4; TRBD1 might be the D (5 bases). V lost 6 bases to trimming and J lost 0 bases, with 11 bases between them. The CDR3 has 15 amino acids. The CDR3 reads CASRRQLATNEKLFF. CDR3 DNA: TGTGCCAGCAGAAGACAGCTTGCAACTAATGAAAAACTGTTTTTT.

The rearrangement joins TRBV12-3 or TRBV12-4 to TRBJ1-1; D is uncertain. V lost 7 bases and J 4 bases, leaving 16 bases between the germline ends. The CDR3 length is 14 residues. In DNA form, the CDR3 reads TGTGCCAGCACCCGCCGGGAGGCTGGCACTGAAGCTTTCTTT. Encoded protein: CASTRREAGTEAFF.

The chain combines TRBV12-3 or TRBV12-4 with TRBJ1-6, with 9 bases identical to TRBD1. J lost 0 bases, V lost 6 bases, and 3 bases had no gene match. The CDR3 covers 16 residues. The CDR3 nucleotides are TGTGCCAGCAGCGGGACAGGGCCCTCCTATAATTCACCCCTCCACTTT. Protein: CASSGTGPSYNSPLHF.

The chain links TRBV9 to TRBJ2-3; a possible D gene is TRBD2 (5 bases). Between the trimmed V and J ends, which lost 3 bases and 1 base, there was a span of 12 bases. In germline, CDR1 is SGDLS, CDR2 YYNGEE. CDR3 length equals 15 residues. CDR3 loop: CASSESGSGTDTQYF. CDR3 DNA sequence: TGTGCCAGCAGCGAATCGGGGTCGGGCACAGATACGCAGTATTTT.

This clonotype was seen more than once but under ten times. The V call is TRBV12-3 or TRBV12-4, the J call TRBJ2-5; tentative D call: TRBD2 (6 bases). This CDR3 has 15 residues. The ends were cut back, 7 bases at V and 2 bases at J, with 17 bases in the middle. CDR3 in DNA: TGTGCCAGCACCTCGTCCTGGGACTTGCAAGAGACCCAGTACTTC. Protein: CASTSSWDLQETQYF.

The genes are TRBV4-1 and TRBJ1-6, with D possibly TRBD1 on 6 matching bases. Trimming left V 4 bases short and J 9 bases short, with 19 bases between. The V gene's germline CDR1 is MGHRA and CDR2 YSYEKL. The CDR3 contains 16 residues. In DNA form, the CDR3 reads TGCGCCAGCAGCCCTCCCTGGACAGTAGGGAGTTCACCCCTCCACTTT. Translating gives CASSPPWTVGSSPLHF.

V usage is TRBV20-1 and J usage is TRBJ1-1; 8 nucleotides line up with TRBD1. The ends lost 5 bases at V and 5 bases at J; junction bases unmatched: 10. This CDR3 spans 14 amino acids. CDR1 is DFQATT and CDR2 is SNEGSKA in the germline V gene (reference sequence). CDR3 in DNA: TGCAGTGCTCGGCCGTGGACAGGGAGTACTGAAGCTTTCTTT. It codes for CSARPWTGSTEAFF.

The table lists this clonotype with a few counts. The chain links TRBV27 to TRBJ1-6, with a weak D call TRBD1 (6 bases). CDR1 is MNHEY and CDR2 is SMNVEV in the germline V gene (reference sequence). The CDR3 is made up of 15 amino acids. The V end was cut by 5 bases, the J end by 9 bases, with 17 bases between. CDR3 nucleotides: TGTGCCAGCAGTCCCCTCACAGGGTGGAGTTCACCCCTCCACTTT. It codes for CASSPLTGWSSPLHF.

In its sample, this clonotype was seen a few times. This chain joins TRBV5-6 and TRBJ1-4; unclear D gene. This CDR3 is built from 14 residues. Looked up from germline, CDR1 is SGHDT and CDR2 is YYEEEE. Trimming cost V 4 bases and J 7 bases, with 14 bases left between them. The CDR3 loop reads CASSPRRWGEKLFF. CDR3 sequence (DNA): TGTGCCAGCAGCCCCCGACGGTGGGGTGAAAAACTGTTTTTT.

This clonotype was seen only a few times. The DNA for the CDR3 is TGTGCCAGCAGCGCCGGGACGGGTAGCACAGATACGCAGTATTTT. This sequence encodes CASSAGTGSTDTQYF. V is TRBV7-8 and J is TRBJ2-3, with D perhaps assigned TRBD1 or TRBD2 (5 bases each). The CDR3 consists of 15 residues. Trimming stripped 5 bases from V and 0 bases from J, with 12 bases between. Germline V gives CDR1 SGHVS, CDR2 FQNEAQ. Full variable domain (missing parts from reference TRBV7-8 and TRBJ2-3): GAGVSQSPRYKVAKRGQDVALRCDPISGHVSLFWYQQALGQGPEFLTYFQNEAQLDKSGLPSDRFFAERPEGSVSTLKIQRTQQEDSAVYLCASSAGTGSTDTQYFGPGTRLTVL.

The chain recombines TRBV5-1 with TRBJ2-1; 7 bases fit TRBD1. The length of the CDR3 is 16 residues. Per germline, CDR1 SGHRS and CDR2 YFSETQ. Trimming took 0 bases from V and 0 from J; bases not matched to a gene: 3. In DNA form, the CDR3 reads TGCGCCAGCAGCTTGGGACAGGGAAGCTCCTACAATGAGCAGTTCTTC. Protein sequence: CASSLGQGSSYNEQFF.

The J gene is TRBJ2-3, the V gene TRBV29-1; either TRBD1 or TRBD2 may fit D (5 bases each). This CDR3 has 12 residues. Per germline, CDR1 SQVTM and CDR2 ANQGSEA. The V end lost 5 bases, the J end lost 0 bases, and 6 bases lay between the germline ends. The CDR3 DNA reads TGCAGCGTTTGGGACAGCACAGATACGCAGTATTTT. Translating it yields CSVWDSTDTQYF.

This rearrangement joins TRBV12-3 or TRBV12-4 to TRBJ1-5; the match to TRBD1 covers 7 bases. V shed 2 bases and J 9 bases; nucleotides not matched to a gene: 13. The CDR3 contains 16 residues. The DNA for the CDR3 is TGTGCCAGCAGTTTAAAGACAGGGTCTGCTGGGTGGCCCCAGCATTTT. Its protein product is CASSLKTGSAGWPQHF.

The chain's CDR3 is CASSLGVTGTEAFF. As DNA, the CDR3 is TGTGCCAGCAGCTTAGGGGTAACGGGCACTGAAGCTTTCTTT. The chain recombines TRBV7-9 with TRBJ1-1; D is unresolved. Germline-derived CDR1 and CDR2 are SEHNR and FQNEAQ (reference sequence). This CDR3 has 14 residues. V lost 1 base and J 4 bases, leaving 10 bases between the germline ends. Variable domain in full (rest from reference TRBV7-9 and TRBJ1-1): DTGVSQNPRHKITKRGQNVTFRCDPISEHNRLYWYRQTLGQGPEFLTYFQNEAQLEKSRLLSDRFSAERPKGSFSTLEIQRTEQGDSAMYLCASSLGVTGTEAFFGQGTRLTVV.

The CDR3 DNA sequence: TGTGCCAGCAGAGATACGACTGAAGCTTTCTTT. This translates into CASRDTTEAFF. The chain links TRBV6-2 or TRBV6-3 to TRBJ1-1; D remains ambiguous. V was clipped by 6 bases and J by 5 bases, with 7 bases between them. The CDR3 is made up of 11 amino acids. CDR1 and CDR2 (germline): MNHEY, SVGEGT.

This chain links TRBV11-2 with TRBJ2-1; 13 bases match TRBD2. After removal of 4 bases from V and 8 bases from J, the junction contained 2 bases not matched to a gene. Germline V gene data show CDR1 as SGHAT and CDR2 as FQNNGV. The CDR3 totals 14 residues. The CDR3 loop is CASSSGLAGDEQFF. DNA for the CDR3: TGTGCCAGCAGCTCAGGACTAGCGGGGGATGAGCAGTTCTTC.

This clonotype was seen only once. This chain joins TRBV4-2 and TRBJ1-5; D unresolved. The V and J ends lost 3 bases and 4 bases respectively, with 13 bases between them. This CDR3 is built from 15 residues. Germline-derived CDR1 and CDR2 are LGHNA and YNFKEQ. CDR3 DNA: TGTGCCAGCAGCCAGCACACCCTGGAGAATCAGCCCCAGCATTTT. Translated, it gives CASSQHTLENQPQHF.

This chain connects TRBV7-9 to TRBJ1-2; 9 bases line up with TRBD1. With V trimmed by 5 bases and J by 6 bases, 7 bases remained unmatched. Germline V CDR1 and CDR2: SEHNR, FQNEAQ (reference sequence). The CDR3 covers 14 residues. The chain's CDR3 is CASSPRDRVDGYTF. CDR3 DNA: TGTGCCAGCAGCCCCCGGGACAGGGTTGATGGCTACACCTTC.

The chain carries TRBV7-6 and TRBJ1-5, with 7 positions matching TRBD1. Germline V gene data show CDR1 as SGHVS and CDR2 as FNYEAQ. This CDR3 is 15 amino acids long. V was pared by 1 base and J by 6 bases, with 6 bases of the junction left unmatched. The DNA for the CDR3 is TGTGCCAGCAGCTTAGACCCAGGGGGAAGTCAGCCCCAGCATTTT. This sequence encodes CASSLDPGGSQPQHF.

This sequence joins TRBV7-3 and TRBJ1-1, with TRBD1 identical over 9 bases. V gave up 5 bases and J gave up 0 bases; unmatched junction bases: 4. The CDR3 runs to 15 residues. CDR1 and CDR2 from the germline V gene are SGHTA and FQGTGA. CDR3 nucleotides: TGTGCCAGCAGCCCAGGACAGGGGATGAACACTGAAGCTTTCTTT. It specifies CASSPGQGMNTEAFF.

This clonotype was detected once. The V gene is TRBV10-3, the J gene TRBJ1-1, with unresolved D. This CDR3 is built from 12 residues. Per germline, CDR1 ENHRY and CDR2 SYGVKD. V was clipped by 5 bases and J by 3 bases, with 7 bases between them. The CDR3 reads CAISSGYTEAFF. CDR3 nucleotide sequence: TGTGCCATCAGTTCAGGTTACACTGAAGCTTTCTTT.

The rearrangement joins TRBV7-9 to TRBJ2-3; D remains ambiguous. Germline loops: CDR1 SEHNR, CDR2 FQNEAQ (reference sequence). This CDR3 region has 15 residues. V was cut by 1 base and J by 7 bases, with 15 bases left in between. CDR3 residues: CASSLVSLEDYTQYF. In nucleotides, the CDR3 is TGTGCCAGCAGCTTAGTATCCCTCGAGGATTATACGCAGTATTTT.